This T cell receptor beta chain was sequenced for a study of metastatic and nonmetastatic thyroid tumors. The V and J ends lost 5 bases and 4 bases respectively, with 17 bases between them. The CDR3 has 15 amino acids. Germline V gene sequence: CDR1 MNHEY, CDR2 SMNVEV (reference sequence). No treatment of any kind had been given to any patient before thyroid surgery. This clone was seen only a few times. Using MiXCR, TCRdb re-called clones from the PCR reads. Here the sample spans approximately 16,000 clones, over 25% being singletons. This clonotype was sampled from a male donor with papillary thyroid cancer or a benign thyroid nodule (not recorded which). Some clones in this sample may be carry-over from other donors' samples. J is TRBJ1-1 and V is TRBV27, with D possibly matching TRBD1 (5 bases). The sample consisted of tumor tissue. The CDR3 sequence is CASSPRLPGGTEAFF. CDR3 DNA sequence: TGTGCCAGCAGTCCGCGGCTTCCGGGGGGCACTGAAGCTTTCTTT.